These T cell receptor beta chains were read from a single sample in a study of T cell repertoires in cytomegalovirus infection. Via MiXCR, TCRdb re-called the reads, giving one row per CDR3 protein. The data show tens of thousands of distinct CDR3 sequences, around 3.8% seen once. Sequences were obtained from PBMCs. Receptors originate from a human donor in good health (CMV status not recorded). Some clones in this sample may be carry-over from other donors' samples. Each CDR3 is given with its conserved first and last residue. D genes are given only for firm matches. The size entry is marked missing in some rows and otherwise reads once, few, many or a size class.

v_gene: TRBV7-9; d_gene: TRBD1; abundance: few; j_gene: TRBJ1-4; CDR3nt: TGTGCCAGCAGCTTCGACAGGGGGGAGAATGAAAAACTGTTTTTT; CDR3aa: CASSFDRGENEKLFF
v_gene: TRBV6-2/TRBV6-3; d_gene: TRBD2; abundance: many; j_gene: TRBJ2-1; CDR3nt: TGTGCCAGCAATTCCTATAGCGGGGGCGGCAATGAGCAGTTCTTC; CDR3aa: CASNSYSGGGNEQFF
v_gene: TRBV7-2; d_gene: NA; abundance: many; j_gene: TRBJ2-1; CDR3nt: TGTGCCAGCAGCTCCATTCTCGGCAATGAGCAGTTCTTC; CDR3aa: CASSSILGNEQFF
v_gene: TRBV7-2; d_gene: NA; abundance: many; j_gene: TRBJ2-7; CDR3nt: TGTGCCAGCAGTTTAGGACAGCTTACGTCCTACGAGCAGTACTTC; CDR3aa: CASSLGQLTSYEQYF
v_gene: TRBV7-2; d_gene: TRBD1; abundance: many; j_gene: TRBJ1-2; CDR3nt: TGTGCCAGCAGCTTAGTGGTCATTGGGACAGGGGCTGGGGGCTACACCTTC; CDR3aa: CASSLVVIGTGAGGYTF
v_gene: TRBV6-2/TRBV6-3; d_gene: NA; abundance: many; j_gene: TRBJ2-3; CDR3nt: TGTGCCAGCAGTTCCGGTTCCGCATGGTCAGATACGCAGTATTTT; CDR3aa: CASSSGSAWSDTQYF
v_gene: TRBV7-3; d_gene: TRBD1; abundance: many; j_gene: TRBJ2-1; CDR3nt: TGTGCCAGCGGACAGGGAATCAATGAGCAGTTCTTC; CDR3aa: CASGQGINEQFF
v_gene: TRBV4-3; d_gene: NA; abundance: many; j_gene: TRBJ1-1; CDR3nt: TGCGCCAGCAGCCAAGGTCACAGGGAGAACACTGAAGCTTTCTTT; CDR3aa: CASSQGHRENTEAFF
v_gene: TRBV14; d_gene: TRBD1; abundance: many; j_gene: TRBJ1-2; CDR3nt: TGTGCCAGCAGCCAGACAGGGCTCCGTGGCTACACCTTC; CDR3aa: CASSQTGLRGYTF
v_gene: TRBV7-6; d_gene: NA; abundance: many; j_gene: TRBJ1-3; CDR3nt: TGTGCCAGCAGCTCCAGGCGTGGGACTGGAAACACCATATATTTT; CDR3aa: CASSSRRGTGNTIYF
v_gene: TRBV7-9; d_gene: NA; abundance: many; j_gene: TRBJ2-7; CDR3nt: TGTGCCAGCACGCCTTCAGGAGCATCGGGCGAGCAGTACTTC; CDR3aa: CASTPSGASGEQYF
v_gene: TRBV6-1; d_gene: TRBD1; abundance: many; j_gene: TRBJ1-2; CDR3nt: TGTGCCAGCAGTATACGCCCGGGACAGGGGAACTATGGCTACACCTTC; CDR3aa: CASSIRPGQGNYGYTF
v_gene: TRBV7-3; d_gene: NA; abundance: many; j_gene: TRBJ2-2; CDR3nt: TGTGCCAGCAGCCCGGATGGCACCGGGGAGCTGTTTTTT; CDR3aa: CASSPDGTGELFF
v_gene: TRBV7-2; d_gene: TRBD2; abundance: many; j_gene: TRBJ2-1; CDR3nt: TGTGCCAGCAGCTTTTTTAGCGGGCAAAGCTCCTACAATGAGCAGTTCTTC; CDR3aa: CASSFFSGQSSYNEQFF
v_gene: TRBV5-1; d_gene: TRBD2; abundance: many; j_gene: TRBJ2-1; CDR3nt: TGCGCCAGCAGCTTGGAGCTAGCGGGGGGAAACAATGAGCAGTTCTTC; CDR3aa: CASSLELAGGNNEQFF
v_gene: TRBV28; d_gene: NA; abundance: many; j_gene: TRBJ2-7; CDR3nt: TGTGCCGCCGAGGACAGTAGCTCCTACGAGCAGTACTTC; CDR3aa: CAAEDSSSYEQYF
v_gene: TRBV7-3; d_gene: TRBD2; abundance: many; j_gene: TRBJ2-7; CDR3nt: TGTGCCAGCAGCGCGTTAGCGGGAGGATACGAGCAGTACTTC; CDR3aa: CASSALAGGYEQYF
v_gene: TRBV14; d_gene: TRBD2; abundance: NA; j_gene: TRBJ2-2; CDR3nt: TGTGCCAGCAGTTCGGCGGGGGTATACACCGGGGAGCTGTTTTTT; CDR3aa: CASSSAGVYTGELFF
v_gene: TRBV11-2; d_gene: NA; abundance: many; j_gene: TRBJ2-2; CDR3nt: TGTGCCAGCACTATGACCGGGGAGCTGTTTTTT; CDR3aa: CASTMTGELFF
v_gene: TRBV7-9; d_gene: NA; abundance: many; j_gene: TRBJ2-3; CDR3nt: TGTGCCAGCAGCTTATCCGCAGGGCCAGATACGCAGTATTTT; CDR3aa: CASSLSAGPDTQYF
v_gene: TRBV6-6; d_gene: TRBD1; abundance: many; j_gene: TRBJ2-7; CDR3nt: TGTGCCAGCAGTTACCGGACAGGGGGCGTACGGGGCTCCTACGAGCAGTACTTC; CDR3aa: CASSYRTGGVRGSYEQYF
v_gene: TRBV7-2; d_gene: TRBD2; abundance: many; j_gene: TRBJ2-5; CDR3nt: TGTGCCAGCAGCTTAGCAGGGCTAGCGGGGATGGAGACCCAGTACTTC; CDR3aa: CASSLAGLAGMETQYF
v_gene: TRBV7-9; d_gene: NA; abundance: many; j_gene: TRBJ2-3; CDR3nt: TGTGCCAGCAGTTATCAGACAGGAAGCACAGATACGCAGTATTTT; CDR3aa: CASSYQTGSTDTQYF
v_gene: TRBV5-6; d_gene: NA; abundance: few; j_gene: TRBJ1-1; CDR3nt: TGTGCCAGCAGTTACTTTAGAGACCTGGGGGCTTTCTTT; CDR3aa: CASSYFRDLGAFF
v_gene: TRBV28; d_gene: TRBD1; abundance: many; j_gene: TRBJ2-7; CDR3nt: TGTGCCAGCAGTACGGACAGGAGTGTTATCGACGAGCAGTACTTC; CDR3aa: CASSTDRSVIDEQYF
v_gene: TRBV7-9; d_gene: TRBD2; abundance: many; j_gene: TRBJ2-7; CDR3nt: TGTGCCAGCAGCTTGGGAGGGCTGGACGAGCAGTACTTC; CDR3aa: CASSLGGLDEQYF
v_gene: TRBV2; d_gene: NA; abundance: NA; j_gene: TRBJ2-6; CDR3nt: TGTGCCAGCAGGAGAAAACCGGGAGTGGGAGGGGCCAACGTCCTGACTTTC; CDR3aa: CASRRKPGVGGANVLTF
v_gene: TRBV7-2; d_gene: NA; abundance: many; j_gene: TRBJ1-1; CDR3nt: TGTGCCAGCAGACAATCGGGGCCGAACACTGAAGCTTTCTTT; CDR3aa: CASRQSGPNTEAFF
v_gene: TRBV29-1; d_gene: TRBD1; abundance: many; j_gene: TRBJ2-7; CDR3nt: TGCAGCGTTGAGGTCGGGACAGGGAGTTACGAGCAGTACTTC; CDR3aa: CSVEVGTGSYEQYF
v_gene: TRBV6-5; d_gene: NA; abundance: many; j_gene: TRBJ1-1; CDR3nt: TGTGCCAGCAGTTACCTTCCACTGAACACTGAAGCTTTCTTT; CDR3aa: CASSYLPLNTEAFF
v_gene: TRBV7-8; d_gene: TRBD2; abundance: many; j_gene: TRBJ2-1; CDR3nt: TGTGCCAGCAGGCCCGGGACTAGCGCGGTTAATGAGCAGTTCTTC; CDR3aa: CASRPGTSAVNEQFF
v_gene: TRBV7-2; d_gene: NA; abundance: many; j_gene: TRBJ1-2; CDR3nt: TGTGCCAGCAGCTTAGCAGCTCTAGGGGGCTACACCTTC; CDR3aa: CASSLAALGGYTF
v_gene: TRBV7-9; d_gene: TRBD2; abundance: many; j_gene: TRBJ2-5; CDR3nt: TGTGCCAGCAGCCCCCGCGGGGCCGCGCGGGAGGAGACCCAGTACTTC; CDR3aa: CASSPRGAAREETQYF
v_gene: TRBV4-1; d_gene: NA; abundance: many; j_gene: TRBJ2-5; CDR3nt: TGCGCCAGCAGCCAGACTTGGGGAGAGACCCAGTACTTC; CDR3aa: CASSQTWGETQYF
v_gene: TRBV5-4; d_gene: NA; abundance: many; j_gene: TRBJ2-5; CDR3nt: TGTGCCAGCAGCTTCAGGGGAGAGACCCAGTACTTC; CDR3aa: CASSFRGETQYF
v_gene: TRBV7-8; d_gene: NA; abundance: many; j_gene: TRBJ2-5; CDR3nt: TGTGCCAGCAGCCTAGGACAGATCCAAGAGACCCAGTACTTC; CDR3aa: CASSLGQIQETQYF
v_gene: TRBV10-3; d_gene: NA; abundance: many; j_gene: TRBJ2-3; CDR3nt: TGTGCCATCAAGGCGAACAGAGGGACGCGGGGCACAGATACGCAGTATTTT; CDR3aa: CAIKANRGTRGTDTQYF
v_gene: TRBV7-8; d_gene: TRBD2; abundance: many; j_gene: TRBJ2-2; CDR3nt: TGTGCCAGCAGCTTAGGTCTAGCGGTCACCGGGGAGCTGTTTTTT; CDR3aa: CASSLGLAVTGELFF
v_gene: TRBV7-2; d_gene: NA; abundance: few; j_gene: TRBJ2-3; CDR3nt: TGTGCCAGCAGCCTGGGGCCCTACACAGATACGCAGTATTTT; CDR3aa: CASSLGPYTDTQYF
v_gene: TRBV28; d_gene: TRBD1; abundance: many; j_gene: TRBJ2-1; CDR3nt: TGTGCCAGCAGTCCAACCGAGGGGGCAAGCTCCTACAATGAGCAGTTCTTC; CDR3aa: CASSPTEGASSYNEQFF
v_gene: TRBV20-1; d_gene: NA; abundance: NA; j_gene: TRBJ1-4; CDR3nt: TGCAGTGCTCAGATTTCAACAGGGGAAAAACTGTTTTTT; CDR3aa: CSAQISTGEKLFF